This is a list of T cell receptor beta chains from one sample in a study of cytomegalovirus exposure and HLA in healthy donors. Profiled with immunoSEQ multiplex PCR; TCRdb holds only in-frame clones, not every one. The data show approximately 150,000 clones, 70% to 90% seen once. Sequencing input: PBMCs. Receptors originate from a man between 25 and 39 years old in good health and CMV-seropositive. CDR3s include the opening cysteine and the closing phenylalanine or tryptophan. Fields, in order: V gene, D gene, J gene, clone size, CDR3 DNA, CDR3 protein. The D gene is left open where the match is weak. Only part of the rows carry a size: once, few, many, or a class if the clone is expanded.

V: TRBV5-4
D: TRBD1
J: TRBJ2-4
size: -
DNA: TGTGCCAGCAGCCGGTCGGCGGACAGGGGAAACATTCAGTACTTC
CDR3: CASSRSADRGNIQYF

V: TRBV9
D: -
J: TRBJ1-2
size: -
DNA: TGTGCCAGCAGCGGGAACAGCTATGGCTACACCTTC
CDR3: CASSGNSYGYTF

V: TRBV13
D: -
J: TRBJ2-1
size: -
DNA: TGTGCCAGCAGCTTAGGGGCGGACATCTACAATGAGCAGTTCTTC
CDR3: CASSLGADIYNEQFF

V: TRBV9
D: -
J: TRBJ2-7
size: -
DNA: TGTGCCAGCAGCGTAGTGGGGGCGAGTAACGAGCAGTACTTC
CDR3: CASSVVGASNEQYF

V: TRBV6-6
D: TRBD1
J: TRBJ1-3
size: -
DNA: TGTGCCAGCAGGGCGCTAGGGGGCTCAGGAAACACCATATATTTT
CDR3: CASRALGGSGNTIYF

V: TRBV7-2
D: TRBD2
J: TRBJ2-1
size: -
DNA: TGTGCCAGCAGCTTCGAGGCAGCGGGAGGTGGGAATGAGCAGTTCTTC
CDR3: CASSFEAAGGGNEQFF

V: TRBV29-1
D: TRBD1
J: TRBJ2-1
size: -
DNA: TGCAGCGTTTCCGGACAGGCAAGCTCCTACAATGAGCAGTTCTTC
CDR3: CSVSGQASSYNEQFF

V: TRBV7-9
D: -
J: TRBJ1-2
size: -
DNA: TGTGCCAGCAGCTTAGGCGAGGCCAGATACTATGGCTACACCTTC
CDR3: CASSLGEARYYGYTF

V: TRBV13
D: -
J: TRBJ2-2
size: -
DNA: TGTGCCAGCAGCTTTCCCGGGAAGGGCGGCGGGGAGCTGTTTTTT
CDR3: CASSFPGKGGGELFF

V: TRBV15
D: -
J: TRBJ1-4
size: -
DNA: TGTGCCACCAGCAGAGACCCTCTTAATGAAAAACTGTTTTTT
CDR3: CATSRDPLNEKLFF

V: TRBV30
D: -
J: TRBJ1-4
size: -
DNA: TGTGCCTGGAGTGTATCGCGGCGGGAAAAACTGTTTTTT
CDR3: CAWSVSRREKLFF

V: TRBV4-1
D: -
J: TRBJ2-1
size: few
DNA: TGCGCCAGCAGCCAACTGGACATCCTCTCCTACAATGAGCAGTTCTTC
CDR3: CASSQLDILSYNEQFF

V: TRBV18
D: -
J: TRBJ1-1
size: -
DNA: TGTGCCAGCTCACCGCCAGGGTGGGACACTGAAGCTTTCTTT
CDR3: CASSPPGWDTEAFF

V: TRBV19
D: -
J: TRBJ2-6
size: once
DNA: TGTGCCAGTAGTCAGGGGCAGGGCCTTTCTGGGGCCAACGTCCTGACTTTC
CDR3: CASSQGQGLSGANVLTF

V: TRBV19
D: -
J: TRBJ2-2
size: -
DNA: TGTGCCAGTACCTCTCGCGCGAACACCGGGGAGCTGTTTTTT
CDR3: CASTSRANTGELFF

V: TRBV7-2
D: TRBD1
J: TRBJ1-4
size: -
DNA: TGTGCCAGCAGCTTAACAGGGGCTAATGAAAAACTGTTTTTT
CDR3: CASSLTGANEKLFF

V: TRBV19
D: -
J: TRBJ2-7
size: -
DNA: TGTGCCAGTAGTCCCATCGGTCACTACGAGCAGTACTTC
CDR3: CASSPIGHYEQYF

V: TRBV5-1
D: -
J: TRBJ2-1
size: -
DNA: TGCGCCAGCAGCAGGCCAGGGGGGAGCCTGCCCAATGAGCAGTTCTTC
CDR3: CASSRPGGSLPNEQFF

V: TRBV11-3
D: TRBD1
J: TRBJ2-3
size: -
DNA: TGTGCCAGCAGCTGGACAGGGTCTAGCACAGATACGCAGTATTTT
CDR3: CASSWTGSSTDTQYF

V: TRBV7-2
D: -
J: TRBJ2-1
size: -
DNA: TGTGCCAGCAGCTTGCGGGTCGGAACGTACAATGAGCAGTTCTTC
CDR3: CASSLRVGTYNEQFF

V: TRBV7-3
D: TRBD2
J: TRBJ2-1
size: once
DNA: TGTGCCAGCAGCTTGGGACTAGCGACCGAGCAGTTCTTC
CDR3: CASSLGLATEQFF

V: TRBV7-2
D: -
J: TRBJ1-3
size: few
DNA: TGTGCCAGCAGCTTAGTCTCCCTCTCTGGAAACACCATATATTTT
CDR3: CASSLVSLSGNTIYF

V: TRBV7-9
D: -
J: TRBJ2-7
size: once
DNA: TGTTCCAGCAGCTCTATAAACTCCTACGAGCAGTACTTC
CDR3: CSSSSINSYEQYF

V: TRBV28
D: -
J: TRBJ2-1
size: -
DNA: TGTGCCAGCAGTTCGCAGACTAGGAGCTCCTACAATGAGCAGTTCTTC
CDR3: CASSSQTRSSYNEQFF

V: TRBV4-2
D: TRBD2
J: TRBJ2-5
size: -
DNA: TGTGCCAGCAGCACAACGGGAGGGCCTGCCTTAGAGACCCAGTACTTC
CDR3: CASSTTGGPALETQYF

V: TRBV7-9
D: TRBD1
J: TRBJ1-6
size: -
DNA: TGTGCCAGCCAATCTCAGGGGGATTCACCCCTCCACTTT
CDR3: CASQSQGDSPLHF

V: TRBV18
D: TRBD1
J: TRBJ2-2
size: -
DNA: TGTGCCAGCTCACCCACAGGGGTTAACACCGGGGAGCTGTTTTTT
CDR3: CASSPTGVNTGELFF

V: TRBV19
D: -
J: TRBJ2-1
size: once
DNA: TGTGCCAGTACGGACAGAGTAGAGCAGTTCTTC
CDR3: CASTDRVEQFF

V: TRBV15
D: -
J: TRBJ2-1
size: -
DNA: TGTGCCACCAGCAAGGGGTGGACAGAGCAGTTCTTC
CDR3: CATSKGWTEQFF

V: TRBV11-2
D: TRBD1
J: TRBJ1-5
size: -
DNA: TGTGCCAGCAGCTTAGGCTTACAGGGGTACGGGTATCAGCCCCAGCATTTT
CDR3: CASSLGLQGYGYQPQHF

V: TRBV4-3
D: -
J: TRBJ2-1
size: -
DNA: TGCGCCAGCAGCCCCGACAGGCACAATGAGCAGTTCTTC
CDR3: CASSPDRHNEQFF

V: TRBV6-1
D: TRBD1
J: TRBJ2-7
size: -
DNA: TGTGCCAGCAGTGAAAAGGACAGGACTTTATTCAGAGGCGAGCAGTACTTC
CDR3: CASSEKDRTLFRGEQYF

V: TRBV7-3
D: TRBD2
J: TRBJ2-5
size: once
DNA: TGTGCCAGCAGCCTGGGACTAGCGGGAGGTCTTGAGACCCAGTACTTC
CDR3: CASSLGLAGGLETQYF

V: TRBV18
D: TRBD1
J: TRBJ1-1
size: -
DNA: TGTGCCAGCTCACCTACAGGGGTTGCGAACACTGAAGCTTTCTTT
CDR3: CASSPTGVANTEAFF

V: TRBV6-6
D: TRBD1
J: TRBJ1-5
size: few
DNA: TGTGCCAGCAGTTACTCGACAGGGGGTCAGCCCCAGCATTTT
CDR3: CASSYSTGGQPQHF

V: TRBV30
D: TRBD2
J: TRBJ2-5
size: -
DNA: TGTGCCTGGAGCCGGACTAGGGAGACCCAGTACTTC
CDR3: CAWSRTRETQYF

V: TRBV5-1
D: -
J: TRBJ1-1
size: -
DNA: TGCGCCAGCAGCCCCGGGACACTGAACACTGAAGCTTTCTTT
CDR3: CASSPGTLNTEAFF

V: TRBV11-2
D: -
J: TRBJ1-1
size: -
DNA: TGTGCCAGCAGCTTAGGTGGCATCCCTGAAGCTTTCTTT
CDR3: CASSLGGIPEAFF

V: TRBV5-1
D: TRBD1
J: TRBJ1-2
size: -
DNA: TGCGCCAGCAGCGAGGACAGGGTTAACTATGGCTACACCTTC
CDR3: CASSEDRVNYGYTF

V: TRBV7-9
D: -
J: TRBJ1-1
size: -
DNA: TGTGCCAGCAGTCTGTCGACTGAAGCTTTCTTT
CDR3: CASSLSTEAFF

V: TRBV12-5
D: TRBD1
J: TRBJ1-5
size: -
DNA: TGTGCTACCTCAGACAGGGGGGATCAGCCCCAGCATTTT
CDR3: CATSDRGDQPQHF

V: TRBV11-3
D: TRBD1
J: TRBJ2-7
size: -
DNA: TGTGCCAGCAGCTGGACCGGGACAGGGGTGAACGAGCAGTACTTC
CDR3: CASSWTGTGVNEQYF

V: TRBV6-1
D: -
J: TRBJ2-2
size: -
DNA: TGTGCCAGCAGATTAGACATTGGGAACACCGGGGAGCTGTTTTTT
CDR3: CASRLDIGNTGELFF

V: TRBV28
D: -
J: TRBJ2-1
size: -
DNA: TGTGCCAGCAGTTTATCATCCAGAATCTACAATGAGCAGTTCTTC
CDR3: CASSLSSRIYNEQFF

V: TRBV7-2
D: -
J: TRBJ1-3
size: -
DNA: TGTGCCAGCAGAGCTGGGGGGGTAGGCTCTGGAAACACCATATATTTT
CDR3: CASRAGGVGSGNTIYF

V: TRBV11-3
D: -
J: TRBJ1-2
size: -
DNA: TGTGCCAGCAGCCCAGGGCCACAGGTCTATGGCTACACCTTC
CDR3: CASSPGPQVYGYTF